A selection of T cell receptor beta chains follows, all from one sample in a study of shared clonotypes between healthy human individuals. Measured with immunoSEQ multiplex PCR; TCRdb has only the in-frame clones, and not every one. In the table there are about 820,000 clones, almost 95% of which are singletons. Sequenced: naive CD8+ T cells sorted from blood. The receptors originated from a man aged 25 to 45 in good health. Each CDR3 is given with its conserved first and last residue. The order of the fields is D gene, J gene, clone size, V gene, CDR3 DNA, CDR3 protein. A D gene is named only where the DNA matches it firmly. Clone size is given for some rows only: seen once, a few or many times, or a class if the clone is expanded.

>NA|TRBJ2-7|NA|TRBV7-9
TGTGCCAGCAAGACACCGAGCTCCTACGAGCAGTACTTC
CASKTPSSYEQYF
>NA|TRBJ2-2|NA|TRBV7-3
TGTGCCAGCAGCTTAATTGCAGAAGGGACTCTCGGGGAGCTGTTTTTT
CASSLIAEGTLGELFF
>NA|TRBJ2-3|NA|TRBV7-9
TGTGCCAGCAGCACCTCCGGGACATCCAAGACAGATACGCAGTATTTT
CASSTSGTSKTDTQYF
>NA|TRBJ2-7|NA|TRBV14
TGTGCCAGCCGACCCAAGGGAGCCTACGAGCAGTACTTC
CASRPKGAYEQYF
>NA|TRBJ2-5|NA|TRBV7-8
TGTGCCAGCACCTTACGGCCGACAGAAGAGACCCAGTACTTC
CASTLRPTEETQYF
>NA|TRBJ1-1|NA|TRBV6-1
TGTGCCAGCAGTGATTCAGGGTACACTGAAGCTTTCTTT
CASSDSGYTEAFF
>NA|TRBJ2-2|NA|TRBV27
TGTGCCAGCAATGGTGGTGTAGGGGGAAGAACCGGGGAGCTGTTTTTT
CASNGGVGGRTGELFF
>NA|TRBJ2-7|NA|TRBV29-1
TGCAGCGTTGAAGGGGGTCGGGGGGAGCAGTACTTC
CSVEGGRGEQYF
>TRBD1|TRBJ2-3|NA|TRBV4-3
TGCGCCAGCAGCCAAGATTTTACTTCCCGGACAGGGGTTGGGGCAGATACGCAGTATTTT
CASSQDFTSRTGVGADTQYF
>TRBD2|TRBJ2-7|NA|TRBV5-5
TGTGCCAGCATCCTTTGGGGGGGAGCGTCCGAGCAGTACTTC
CASILWGGASEQYF
>NA|TRBJ1-1|NA|TRBV6-1
TGTGCCAGCAGTAGTCAGCAAACCGGCACTGAAGCTTTCTTT
CASSSQQTGTEAFF
>TRBD2|TRBJ2-3|NA|TRBV29-1
TGCAGCGTCCCACTAGCGGGAGGCACAGATACGCAGTATTTT
CSVPLAGGTDTQYF
>TRBD2|TRBJ2-7|NA|TRBV9
TGTGCCAGCAGCGTAGGGCTAGCGGGAGGGCCCTACGAGCAGTACTTC
CASSVGLAGGPYEQYF
>TRBD1|TRBJ1-4|NA|TRBV5-1
TGCGCCAGCAGCCAAATACCCACAGGGGGGAATAATGAAAAACTGTTTTTT
CASSQIPTGGNNEKLFF
>NA|TRBJ1-1|NA|TRBV2
TGTGCCAGCAGTGACGGTGCCAGGGTCACTGAAGCTTTCTTT
CASSDGARVTEAFF
>TRBD2|TRBJ2-1|NA|TRBV6-5
TGTGCCAGCAGTTACTTGGGGACTAGCTTCGATGAGCAGTTCTTC
CASSYLGTSFDEQFF
>NA|TRBJ2-1|NA|TRBV30
TGTGCCTGGAGCAATTCCGGGGTCAACTACAATGAGCAGTTCTTC
CAWSNSGVNYNEQFF
>NA|TRBJ2-3|NA|TRBV11-2
TGTGCCAGCAGCTTAAGCTCAGATACGCAGTATTTT
CASSLSSDTQYF
>TRBD2|TRBJ2-7|NA|TRBV7-8
TGTGCCAGCAGCCCCGTTAGCGGGACCTCCTACGAGCAGTACTTC
CASSPVSGTSYEQYF
>TRBD2|TRBJ2-1|NA|TRBV29-1
TGCAGCGTTGGAGCTAGCGGGACAAACAATGAGCAGTTCTTC
CSVGASGTNNEQFF
>NA|TRBJ2-1|NA|TRBV5-1
TGCGCCAGCAGAAACAGGGCCCGGGACCTCAATGAGCAGTTCTTC
CASRNRARDLNEQFF
>TRBD2|TRBJ2-1|NA|TRBV7-6
TGTGCCAGCAGCTACTCCGGGACTAGCGGGCTCAATGAGCAGTTCTTC
CASSYSGTSGLNEQFF
>TRBD1|TRBJ2-7|NA|TRBV7-9
TGTGCCAGCAGCTTAGCGGGGACAGGGGGCTCTTACGAGCAGTACTTC
CASSLAGTGGSYEQYF
>NA|TRBJ1-5|once|TRBV15
TGTGCCACCAGCGCCCTGGGCAACAGCGACTATCAGCCCCAGCATTTT
CATSALGNSDYQPQHF
>NA|TRBJ2-7|NA|TRBV9
TGTGCCAGCAGCGTAACGGACCCCTCCTACGAGCAGTACTTC
CASSVTDPSYEQYF
>NA|TRBJ1-4|NA|TRBV18
TGTGCCAGCTCACCTGACGCTGGAGATGAAAAACTGTTTTTT
CASSPDAGDEKLFF
>TRBD2|TRBJ2-1|NA|TRBV7-9
TGTGCCAGCACCCTGCGGGGGAGCCCTCCCAATGAGCAGTTCTTC
CASTLRGSPPNEQFF